This T cell receptor (beta chain) is from a study of blood T cell repertoires in COVID-19. As handled by the study authors: From reference gene primer amplification, estimates of nucleated cell counts were derived. Libraries were prepared by immunoSEQ multiplex PCR; TCRdb keeps only in-frame clonotypes and omits some of them. That table is the source of V, J and clone size, and D and trimming were worked out from the DNA. The sample consists of about 110,000 clones, about 85% of them appearing once. The CDR3 length is 16 residues. The germline gives CDR1 SGDLS, CDR2 YYNGEE. Trimming pared 4 bases from V and 4 bases from J, leaving 18 bases between.

This clonotype originated in a human donor in a cohort sampled during active COVID-19. Sequenced input: peripheral blood. The chain has TRBV9 and TRBJ1-5; D unresolved. The CDR3 sequence: CASSPPGRRFNQPQHF. As DNA, the CDR3 is TGTGCCAGCAGCCCCCCGGGCAGGAGGTTTAATCAGCCCCAGCATTTT.